This T cell receptor beta chain appears in the sequencing data of a study of beta chain features in type 1 diabetes. Study-wide findings and caveats: The study found moderately but significantly shorter TCRB CDR3s in all four CD4+ subsets of Type 1 diabetes patients. Comparison showed that naive, central memory and Treg TCRB repertoires appeared more similar among patients than among healthy donors. Reads derived from cDNA could over-represent cells showing high TCR expression.

This CDR3 region has 12 residues. V lost 1 base and J lost 4, with 7 bases in between. Germline lookup yields CDR1 SQVTM and CDR2 ANQGSEA. This clone was picked up a small number of times. Its antigen remains unidentified. Reverse transcription of all isolated RNA meant that expressed TCRB transcripts were sequenced. Only in-frame clones appear in the TCRdb table, and some are missing; sequencing was by immunoSEQ multiplex PCR. This table has 600,000 or so clones, 9.5% to 15% appearing once. This TCR was sampled from a man younger than 45 with type 1 diabetes. The chain has TRBV29-1 and TRBJ1-2; D may be TRBD1 (5 bases). Material for sequencing was naive CD4+ T cells from blood. The CDR3 region is CSVEVTVYGYTF. CDR3 nucleotides: TGCAGCGTTGAAGTGACAGTCTATGGCTACACCTTC.